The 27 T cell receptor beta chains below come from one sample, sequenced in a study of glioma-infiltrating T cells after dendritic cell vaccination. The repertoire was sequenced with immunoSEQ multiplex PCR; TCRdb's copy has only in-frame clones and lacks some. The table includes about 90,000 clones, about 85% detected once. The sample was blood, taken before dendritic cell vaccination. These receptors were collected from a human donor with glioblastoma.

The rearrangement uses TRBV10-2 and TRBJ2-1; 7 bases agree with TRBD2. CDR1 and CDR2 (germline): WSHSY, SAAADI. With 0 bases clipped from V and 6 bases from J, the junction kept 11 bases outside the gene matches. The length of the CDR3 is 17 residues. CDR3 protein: CASSESTRREWGNEQFF. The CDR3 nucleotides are TGCGCCAGCAGTGAGTCGACTCGGCGGGAGTGGGGCAATGAGCAGTTCTTC.

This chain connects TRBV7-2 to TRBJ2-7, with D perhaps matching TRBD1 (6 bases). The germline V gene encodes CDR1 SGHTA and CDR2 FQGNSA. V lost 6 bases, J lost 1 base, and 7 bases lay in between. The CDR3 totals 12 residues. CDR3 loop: CASSTGSYEQYF. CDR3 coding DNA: TGTGCCAGCAGTACAGGGTCCTACGAGCAGTACTTC. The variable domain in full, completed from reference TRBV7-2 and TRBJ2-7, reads GAGVSQSPSNKVTEKGKDVELRCDPISGHTALYWYRQSLGQGLEFLIYFQGNSAPDKSGLPSDRFSAERTGGSVSTLTIQRTQQEDSAVYLCASSTGSYEQYFGPGTRLTVT.

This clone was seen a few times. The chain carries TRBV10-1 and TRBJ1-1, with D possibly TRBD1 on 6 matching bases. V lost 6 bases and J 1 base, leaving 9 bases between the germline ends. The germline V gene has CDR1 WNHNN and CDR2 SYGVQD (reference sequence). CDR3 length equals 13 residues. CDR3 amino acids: CASRQGTNTEAFF. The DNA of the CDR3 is TGCGCCAGCAGACAGGGAACGAACACTGAAGCTTTCTTT.

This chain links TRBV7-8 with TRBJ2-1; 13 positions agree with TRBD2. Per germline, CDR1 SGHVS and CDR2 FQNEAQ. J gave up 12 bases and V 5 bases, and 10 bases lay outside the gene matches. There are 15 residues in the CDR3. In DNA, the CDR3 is TGTGCCAGCAGCCTAGGGACTAGCGGGATCGGGGGGCAGTTCTTC. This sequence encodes CASSLGTSGIGGQFF.

The CDR3 nucleotides are TGTGCCAGCCAAAACCAGGCTTCCTATGGCTACACCTTC. This codes for CASQNQASYGYTF. The chain recombines TRBV2 with TRBJ1-2; the D is unclear. V shed 8 bases and J shed 4 bases, with 14 bases lying between them. There are 13 residues in the CDR3. Germline values: CDR1 SNHLY, CDR2 FYNNEI.

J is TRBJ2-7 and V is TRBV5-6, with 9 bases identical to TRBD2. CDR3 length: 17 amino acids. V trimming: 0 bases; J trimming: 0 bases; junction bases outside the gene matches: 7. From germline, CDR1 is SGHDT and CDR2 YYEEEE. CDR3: CASSLAPSGVSSYEQYF. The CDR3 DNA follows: TGTGCCAGCAGCTTGGCCCCTAGCGGGGTCAGCTCCTACGAGCAGTACTTC.

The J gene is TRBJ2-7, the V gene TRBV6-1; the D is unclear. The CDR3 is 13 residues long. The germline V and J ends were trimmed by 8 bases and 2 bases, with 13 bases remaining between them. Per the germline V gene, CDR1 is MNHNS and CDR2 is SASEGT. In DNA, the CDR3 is TGTGCCAGCGTCGTGGGCACAGCCTACGAGCAGTACTTC. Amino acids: CASVVGTAYEQYF.

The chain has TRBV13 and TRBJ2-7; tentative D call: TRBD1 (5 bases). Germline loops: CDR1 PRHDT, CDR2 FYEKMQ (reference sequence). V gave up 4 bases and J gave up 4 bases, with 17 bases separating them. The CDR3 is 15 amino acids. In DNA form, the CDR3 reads TGTGCCAGCAGCTCCAATAAGGGGTTTGGGTACGAGCAGTACTTC. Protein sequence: CASSSNKGFGYEQYF.

The DNA of the CDR3 is TGTGCCAGCAGCTTGGGTGACGGGAACGGTGGTTACAATGAGCAGTTCTTC. Its protein product is CASSLGDGNGGYNEQFF. V gene TRBV5-5 combines with J gene TRBJ2-1; D may be TRBD2 (5 bases). Germline CDR1 reads SGHKS; CDR2 reads YYEKEE (reference sequence). The CDR3 loop spans 17 amino acids. The ends were cut back, 0 bases at V and 4 bases at J, with 17 bases in the middle.

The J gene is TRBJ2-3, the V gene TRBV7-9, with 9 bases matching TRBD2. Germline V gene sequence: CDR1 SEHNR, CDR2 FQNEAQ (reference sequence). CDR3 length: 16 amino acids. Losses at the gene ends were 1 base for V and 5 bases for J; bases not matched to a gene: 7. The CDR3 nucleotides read TGTGCCAGCAGCTTAGTGCCTAGCGGGGCCAGAGATACGCAGTATTTT. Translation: CASSLVPSGARDTQYF.

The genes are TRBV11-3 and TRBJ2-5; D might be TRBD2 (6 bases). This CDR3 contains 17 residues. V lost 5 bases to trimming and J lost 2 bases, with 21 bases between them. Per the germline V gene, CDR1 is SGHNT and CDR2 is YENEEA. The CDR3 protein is CASSPLGGTWGQETQYF. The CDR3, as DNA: TGTGCCAGCAGCCCCCTGGGGGGAACCTGGGGTCAAGAGACCCAGTACTTC.

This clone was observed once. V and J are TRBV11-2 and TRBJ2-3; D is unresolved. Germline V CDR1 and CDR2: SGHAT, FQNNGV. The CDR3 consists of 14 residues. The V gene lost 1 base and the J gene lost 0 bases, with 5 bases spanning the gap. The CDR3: CASSLAGSTDTQYF. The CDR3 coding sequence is TGTGCCAGCAGCTTAGCCGGGAGCACAGATACGCAGTATTTT.

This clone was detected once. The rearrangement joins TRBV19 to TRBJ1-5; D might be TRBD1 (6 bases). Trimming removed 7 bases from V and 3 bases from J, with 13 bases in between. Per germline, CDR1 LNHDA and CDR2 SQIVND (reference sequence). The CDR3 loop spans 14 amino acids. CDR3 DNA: TGTGCCAGTATGTTAGGGGGAGACAATCAGCCCCAGCATTTT. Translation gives CASMLGGDNQPQHF.

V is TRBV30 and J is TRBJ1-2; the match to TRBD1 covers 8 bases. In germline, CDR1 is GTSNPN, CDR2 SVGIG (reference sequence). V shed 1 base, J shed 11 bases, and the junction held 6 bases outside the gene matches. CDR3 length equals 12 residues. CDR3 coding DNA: TGTGCCTGGAGTGATGGACAGGGAGTTTACACCTTC. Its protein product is CAWSDGQGVYTF.

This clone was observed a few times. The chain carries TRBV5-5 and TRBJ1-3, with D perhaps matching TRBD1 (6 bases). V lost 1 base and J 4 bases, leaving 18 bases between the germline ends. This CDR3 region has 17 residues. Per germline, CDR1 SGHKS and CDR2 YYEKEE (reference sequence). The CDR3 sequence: CASSLNDRQGSGNTIYF. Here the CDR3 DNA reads TGTGCCAGCAGCTTGAATGACAGGCAGGGATCCGGAAACACCATATATTTT.

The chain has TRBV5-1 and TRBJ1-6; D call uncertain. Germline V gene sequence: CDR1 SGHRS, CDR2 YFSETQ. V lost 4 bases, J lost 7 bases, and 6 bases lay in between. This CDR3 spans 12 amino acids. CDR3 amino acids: CASSQNNSPLHF. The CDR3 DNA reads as TGCGCCAGCAGCCAGAACAATTCACCCCTCCACTTT.

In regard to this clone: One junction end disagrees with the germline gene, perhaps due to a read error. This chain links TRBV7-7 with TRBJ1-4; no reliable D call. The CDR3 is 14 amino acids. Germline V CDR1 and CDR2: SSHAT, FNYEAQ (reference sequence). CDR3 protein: CASSSGRGNEKLFF. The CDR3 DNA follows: TGTGCTAGCAGCAGCGGTCGGGGAAATGAAAAACTGTTTTTT.

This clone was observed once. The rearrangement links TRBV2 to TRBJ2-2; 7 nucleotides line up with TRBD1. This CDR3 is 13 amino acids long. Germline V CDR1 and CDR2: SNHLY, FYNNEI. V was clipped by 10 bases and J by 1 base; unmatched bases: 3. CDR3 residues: CAKGALNTGELFF. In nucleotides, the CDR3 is TGTGCCAAGGGGGCTTTGAACACCGGGGAGCTGTTTTTT.

CDR3 protein: CSVEEGSYEQYF. The DNA for the CDR3 is TGCAGCGTTGAAGAGGGCAGCTACGAGCAGTACTTC. The chain combines TRBV29-1 with TRBJ2-7; D uncertain. The CDR3 runs to 12 residues. Germline values: CDR1 SQVTM, CDR2 ANQGSEA. V was trimmed by 0 bases and J by 3 bases, leaving 6 bases between them.

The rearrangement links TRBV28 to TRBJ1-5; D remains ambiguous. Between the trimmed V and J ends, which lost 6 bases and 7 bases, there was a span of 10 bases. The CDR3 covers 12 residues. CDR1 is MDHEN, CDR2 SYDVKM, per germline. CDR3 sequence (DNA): TGTGCCAGCAGCAGGAGGCAACAGCCCCAGCATTTT. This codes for CASSRRQQPQHF.

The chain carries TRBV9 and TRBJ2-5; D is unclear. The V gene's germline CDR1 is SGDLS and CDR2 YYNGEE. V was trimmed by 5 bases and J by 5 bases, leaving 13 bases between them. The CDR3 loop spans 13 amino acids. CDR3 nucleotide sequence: TGTGCCAGCAGTCCCCTCCCGCGGGAGACCCAGTACTTC. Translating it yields CASSPLPRETQYF.

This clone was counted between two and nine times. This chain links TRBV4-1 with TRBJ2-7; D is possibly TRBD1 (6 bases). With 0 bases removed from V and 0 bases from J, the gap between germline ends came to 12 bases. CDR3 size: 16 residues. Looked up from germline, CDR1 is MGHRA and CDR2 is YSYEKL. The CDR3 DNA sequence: TGCGCCAGCAGCCAAGATGCAACAGGGCCCTCCTACGAGCAGTACTTC. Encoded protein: CASSQDATGPSYEQYF.

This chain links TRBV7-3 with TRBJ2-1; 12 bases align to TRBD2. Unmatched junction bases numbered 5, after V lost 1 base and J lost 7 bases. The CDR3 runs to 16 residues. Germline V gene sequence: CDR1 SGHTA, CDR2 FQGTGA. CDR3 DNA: TGTGCCAGCAGCTTAAGGCTAGCGGGAGGGCAGAATGAGCAGTTCTTC. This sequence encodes CASSLRLAGGQNEQFF.

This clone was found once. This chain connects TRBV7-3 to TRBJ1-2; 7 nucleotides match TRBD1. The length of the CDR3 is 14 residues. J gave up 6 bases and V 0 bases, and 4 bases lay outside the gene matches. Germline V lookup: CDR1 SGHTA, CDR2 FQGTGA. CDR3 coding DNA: TGTGCCAGCAGCTTAACAGGGGGCTTTGATGGCTACACCTTC. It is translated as CASSLTGGFDGYTF.

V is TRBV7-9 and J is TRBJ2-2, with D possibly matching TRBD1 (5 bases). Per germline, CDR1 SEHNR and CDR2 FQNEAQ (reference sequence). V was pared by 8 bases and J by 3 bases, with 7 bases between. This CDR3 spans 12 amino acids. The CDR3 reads CASGRDTGELFF. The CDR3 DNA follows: TGTGCCAGCGGCAGGGACACCGGGGAGCTGTTTTTT.

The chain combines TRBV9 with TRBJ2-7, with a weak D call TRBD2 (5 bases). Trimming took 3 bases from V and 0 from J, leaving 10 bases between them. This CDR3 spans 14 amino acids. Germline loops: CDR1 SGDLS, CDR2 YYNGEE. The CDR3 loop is CASSGGGFSYEQYF. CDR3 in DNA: TGTGCCAGCAGCGGAGGCGGGTTCTCCTACGAGCAGTACTTC.

Here the CDR3 reads CASSQDRGGPGWNSPLHF. The CDR3 region has the DNA TGTGCCAGCAGCCAAGATCGAGGCGGCCCTGGATGGAATTCACCCCTCCACTTT. The V call is TRBV4-2, the J call TRBJ1-6; no firm D call. CDR1 LGHNA and CDR2 YNFKEQ come from the germline V gene. This CDR3 has 18 amino acids. V was clipped by 0 bases and J by 7 bases, with 19 bases between them.